A selection of T cell receptor beta chains follows, all from one sample in a study of vaccination and CD4 T cells after COVID-19. Their antigen targets remain unknown. MiXCR, run by TCRdb on the PCR reads, gives a single entry per CDR3 protein. Of roughly 24,000 distinct CDR3 sequences listed, roughly 58% are singletons. Sequenced sample: CD4+ T cells from blood, cultured in vitro. These receptors all stem from a human donor who had recovered from COVID-19. CDR3s include the opening cysteine and the closing phenylalanine or tryptophan.

v_call: TRBV24-1
cdr3_aa: CATKPGQKNGNTIYF

v_call: TRBV4-2
cdr3_aa: CASSQRQGDDQPQHF

v_call: TRBV6-1
cdr3_aa: CASSDWGNGYTF

v_call: TRBV20-1
cdr3_aa: CSARMAWNTEAFF

v_call: TRBV20-1
cdr3_aa: CSAPGKDNSPLHF

v_call: TRBV7-2
cdr3_aa: CASSPAGSGETQYF

v_call: TRBV6-1
cdr3_aa: CATRDRFIYEQYF

v_call: TRBV7-2
cdr3_aa: CASSAHRGGGVSDTQYF

v_call: TRBV7-9
cdr3_aa: CASSLSGGLSPLHF

v_call: TRBV30
cdr3_aa: CAWRAQRGELFF

v_call: TRBV7-2
cdr3_aa: CASSLVLAGGSGEQYF

v_call: TRBV7-9
cdr3_aa: CASSLIQGTGELFF

v_call: TRBV7-6
cdr3_aa: CASSSGEKAFF

v_call: TRBV20-1
cdr3_aa: CSARDRVSGTYNSPLHF

v_call: TRBV5-1
cdr3_aa: CASSRGAGTEGDGYTF

v_call: TRBV5-1
cdr3_aa: CASSERTANSPLHF

v_call: TRBV7-2
cdr3_aa: CASRFPGGRETQYF

v_call: TRBV7-2
cdr3_aa: CASSWGDRENIQYF

v_call: TRBV6-5
cdr3_aa: CASSYSTAVQETQYF

v_call: TRBV7-2
cdr3_aa: CASSPRYRDRGYTF

v_call: TRBV7-9
cdr3_aa: CASSSWTDANYGYTF

v_call: TRBV2
cdr3_aa: CASSPRRDLTGYTF

v_call: TRBV6-2/TRBV6-3
cdr3_aa: CASKKTGQGYTF

v_call: TRBV11-2
cdr3_aa: CASSLLERERGTQYF

v_call: TRBV28
cdr3_aa: CASSSLGTFYEQYF

v_call: TRBV7-8
cdr3_aa: CASSLVASAGATEAFF

v_call: TRBV12-3/TRBV12-4
cdr3_aa: CASSSSGRGQFF

v_call: TRBV20-1
cdr3_aa: CSASRQDYGYTF

v_call: TRBV6-2/TRBV6-3
cdr3_aa: CASSYLRRGTRETQYF

v_call: TRBV7-3
cdr3_aa: CASSLIIASRAEAFF

v_call: TRBV28
cdr3_aa: CASSSPRGGDNEQFF

v_call: TRBV20-1
cdr3_aa: CSARGRLAGGNTGELFF